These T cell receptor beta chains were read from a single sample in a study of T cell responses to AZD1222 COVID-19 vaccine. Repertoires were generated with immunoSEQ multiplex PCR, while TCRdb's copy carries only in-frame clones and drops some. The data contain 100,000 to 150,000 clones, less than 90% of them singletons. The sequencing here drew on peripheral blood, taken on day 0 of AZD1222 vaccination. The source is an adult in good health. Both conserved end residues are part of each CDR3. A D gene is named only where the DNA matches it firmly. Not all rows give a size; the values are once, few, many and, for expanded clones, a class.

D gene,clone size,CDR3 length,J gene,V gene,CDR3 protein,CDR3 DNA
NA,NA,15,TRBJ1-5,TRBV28,CASSSGQGPTGPQHF,TGTGCCAGCAGTTCCGGGCAAGGCCCAACGGGGCCCCAGCATTTT
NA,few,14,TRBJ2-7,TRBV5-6,CASSIAGISYEQYF,TGTGCCAGCAGCATTGCCGGGATATCCTACGAGCAGTACTTC
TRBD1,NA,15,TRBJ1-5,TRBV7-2,CASSLEGTGNQPQHF,TGTGCCAGCAGCTTGGAAGGGACAGGGAATCAGCCCCAGCATTTT
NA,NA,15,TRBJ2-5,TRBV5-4,CASSLGVVGGETQYF,TGTGCCAGCAGCCTAGGGGTGGTAGGTGGAGAGACCCAGTACTTC
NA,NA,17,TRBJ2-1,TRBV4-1,CASSPGGRERRGGEQFF,TGCGCCAGCAGCCCCGGCGGGCGGGAGCGTAGGGGGGGGGAGCAGTTCTTC
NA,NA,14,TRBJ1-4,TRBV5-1,CASSEGSTNEKLFF,TGCGCCAGCTCCGAGGGGTCGACTAATGAAAAACTGTTTTTT
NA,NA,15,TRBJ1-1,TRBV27,CASSLYGEGDTEAFF,TGTGCCAGCAGTCTCTACGGGGAGGGGGACACTGAAGCTTTCTTT
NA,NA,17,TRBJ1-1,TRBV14,CASSRSVTASLDTEAFF,TGTGCCAGCAGCCGGTCGGTGACAGCCTCTCTGGACACTGAAGCTTTCTTT
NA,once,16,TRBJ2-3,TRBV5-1,CASSLVGGPTTDTQYF,TGCGCCAGCAGCTTGGTAGGGGGACCCACCACAGATACGCAGTATTTT
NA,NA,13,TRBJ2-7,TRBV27,CASSRGGPHEQYF,TGTGCCAGCAGCAGGGGCGGCCCCCACGAGCAGTACTTC
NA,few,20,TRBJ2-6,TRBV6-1,CASSARARGNGGSGANVLTF,TGTGCCAGCAGTGCCCGGGCCCGGGGCAACGGGGGCTCTGGGGCCAACGTCCTGACTTTC
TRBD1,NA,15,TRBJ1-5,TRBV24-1,CATSRTGYSNQPQHF,TGTGCCACCAGTCGGACAGGGTATAGCAATCAGCCCCAGCATTTT
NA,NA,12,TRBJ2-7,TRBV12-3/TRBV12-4,CASSGLSYEQYF,TGTGCCAGCTCGGGACTTAGCTACGAGCAGTACTTC
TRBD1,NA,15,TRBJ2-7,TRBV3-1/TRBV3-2,CASSLTPGQGSEQYF,TGTGCCAGCAGCCTCACTCCCGGACAGGGATCCGAGCAGTACTTC
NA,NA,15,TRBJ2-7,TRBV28,CASSSFGGSSYEQYF,TGTGCCAGCAGTTCCTTCGGAGGTAGCTCCTACGAGCAGTACTTC
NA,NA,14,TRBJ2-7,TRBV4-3,CASSQAPTGYEQYF,TGCGCCAGCAGCCAAGCCCCGACAGGATATGAGCAGTACTTC
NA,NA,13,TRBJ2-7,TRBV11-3,CASGPPTRYEQYF,TGTGCCAGCGGCCCACCCACTCGATACGAGCAGTACTTC
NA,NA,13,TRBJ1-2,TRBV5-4,CASSFGGTYGYTF,TGTGCCAGCAGCTTTGGAGGGACCTATGGCTACACCTTC
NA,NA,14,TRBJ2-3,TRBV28,CAHCKAGHTDTQYF,TGTGCCCATTGCAAAGCGGGACACACAGATACGCAGTATTTT
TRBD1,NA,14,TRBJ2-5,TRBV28,CASSGDRGRETQYF,TGTGCCAGCAGTGGGGACAGGGGACGAGAGACCCAGTACTTC
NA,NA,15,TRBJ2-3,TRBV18,CASSPPGPSTDTQYF,TGTGCCAGCTCACCACCCGGCCCCAGCACAGATACGCAGTATTTT
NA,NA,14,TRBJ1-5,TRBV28,CASSLSGGGQPQHF,TGTGCCAGCAGTTTATCCGGGGGCGGTCAGCCCCAGCATTTT
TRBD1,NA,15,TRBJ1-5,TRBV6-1,CASSEGPGGRQPQHF,TGTGCCAGCAGTGAAGGGCCAGGGGGACGACAGCCCCAGCATTTT
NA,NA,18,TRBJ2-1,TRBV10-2,CASSTPRTGVSSYNEQFF,TGCGCCAGCAGTACCCCTCGGACGGGGGTAAGCTCCTACAATGAGCAGTTCTTC